This T cell receptor beta chain appears in the sequencing data of a study of HIV-infected patients and healthy controls (dated by TCRdb to the mid-2010s). Study-level background: The question the study tested was whether immune perturbation and reconstitution could be captured by deep TCR repertoire sequencing of small blood samples from HIV patients. Findings and caveats that apply to the study as a whole: By Jaccard index and by the count of highly shared sequences, healthy controls shared more CDR3s between individuals than HIV+ patients did. In the samples, alpha-beta chain pairing was left undetermined. The study did not determine donor HLA types. During therapy, a significant decrease in frequency was seen for HIV-associated CDR3s, whereas no significant change was found for CMV-associated CDR3s, although most of them became more frequent. Eight alpha and eight beta V genes showed significantly different mean usage between HIV-infected patients and controls. Oligoclonality may be reflected in the significantly higher mean Gini indices of HIV-infected repertoires compared with controls. The observed differences in diversity were not explained by the slight differences in age and sex profiles between the study cohorts. MAIT cell alpha-chain CDR3s were found at high frequency in healthy controls but were severely depleted in HIV+ repertoires. Unequal numbers of distinct sequences between patients and controls complicated comparisons, and size-matching overweighted rare events from HIV-infected data. Roughly threefold more distinct CDR3s and higher Shannon diversity were observed in healthy control repertoires than in untreated HIV+ repertoires. A major limit on how widely the findings apply, in the view of the authors, was that only sixteen HIV-infected individuals were processed. Using whole blood restricted sequencing depth and prevented separating the dynamics of distinct T-cell subpopulations. Size-matched repertoire data did not replicate the apparent post-therapy recovery of the Gini index in HIV-infected patients.

A note on this clonotype: It lacks a known antigen. No quality values exist for individual bases; no much larger clone is one base distant.

Using SuperScript III with primers targeting the alpha and beta constant regions, around 480 ng of RNA was reverse transcribed. Separate alpha and beta chain libraries were made by chain-specific third strand synthesis with multiplexing indices. To avoid primer bias, the protocol used one single primer pair to amplify every rearrangement within a chain, and the protocol also attached molecular barcodes to each cDNA molecule. The SP2 sequencing primer site and a random hexamer were carried on a 5' RACE adapter, to which purified cDNA was joined by T4 RNA Ligase 1. With slow temperature ramps used to favor optimal annealing, second strand synthesis was primed from the SP2 site with Phusion polymerase. Two random hexamer sequences, both added before amplification and joined together, made up the 12-nucleotide barcode of each molecule. A short first PCR added P5 and P7 adapter elements plus a second index, followed by a roughly 25-cycle amplification PCR with P5s and P7 primers. In total the libraries went through 25 to 30 PCR cycles, after which the libraries were quantified on a Qubit, sized on a Bioanalyzer, and diluted to approximately 4.2 nM. Normalized libraries were sequenced on an Illumina MiSeq with 2 x 250 paired-end kits. MinElute columns were the means by which the reverse transcription reactions were cleaned up, and the reactions were eluted into around 9.9 ul Tris-Cl. A 1:1 ratio of AMPure XP beads was used to clean the adapter ligations after they had run for around 25 hours at 16 degrees C. The original methods were these. Demultiplexed FASTQ files were processed with a modified Decombinator by which V, J, insert and barcode information was output. Sequences that shared a barcode but differed from the dominant sequence were discarded as errors, and original cDNA molecules were estimated by counting barcodes clustered at Levenshtein distance 3. The R packages ineq, vegan, igraph and RCytoscape were used for downstream analyses, with IMGT nomenclature and CDR3 definitions applied. The authors computed V gene usage over distinct sequences and counted each TCR a single time to avoid skew from clonal expansion. Unique CDR3 amino acid sequences within a donor were connected in similarity networks whenever two sequences differed by a single Levenshtein edit. In the repertoires, a search was made for a compiled set of published HIV-specific CDR3s (more than 85 alpha, 702 beta) and CMV-specific CDR3s (approximately 13 alpha, 250 to 300 beta). Random subsampling to size-matched repertoires demonstrated that the decreased diversity in patients did not result from their lower sequence numbers. TCRdb applied fastp at Q25 and MiXCR to the public reads, then kept only in-frame beta chains. Entries that share a CDR3 protein sequence are merged under the most common genes and DNA. TCRdb, not the authors, supplied the V and J calls. The sample contains 17,000 or so distinct CDR3 sequences, about 5% of them found a single time. In total, the top ten clones hold roughly 2% of the sample.

Since whole blood was used without any cell fractionation, the repertoire reflected all peripheral T cells in unsorted form. As controls, ten uninfected healthy donors were sampled, and several of those donors gave samples twice, around 3 months apart. For RNA extraction, an approximately 2.5 ml sample of peripheral blood was drawn into Tempus tubes. The TURBO-DNase kit was used to remove leftover genomic DNA, and GLOBINclear was used to deplete globin mRNA. From the germline V gene, CDR1 is SGHTS and CDR2 is YDEGEE. V is pared back by 0 bases and J by 4 bases, with 13 bases lying between the germline termini. The cysteine opens and the phenylalanine closes a CDR3 of 15 amino acids. The CDR3 DNA has 45 bases and is translated from base 1.

This chain is built from TRBV5-8 and TRBJ1-1; the best D guess is TRBD1, with 5 bases matching. Specimen: blood. This receptor was obtained from an adult in good health. CDR3 region: CASSLGVSRATEAFF. The nucleotide sequence is TGTGCCAGCAGCTTGGGCGTCAGCAGGGCCACTGAAGCTTTCTTT.